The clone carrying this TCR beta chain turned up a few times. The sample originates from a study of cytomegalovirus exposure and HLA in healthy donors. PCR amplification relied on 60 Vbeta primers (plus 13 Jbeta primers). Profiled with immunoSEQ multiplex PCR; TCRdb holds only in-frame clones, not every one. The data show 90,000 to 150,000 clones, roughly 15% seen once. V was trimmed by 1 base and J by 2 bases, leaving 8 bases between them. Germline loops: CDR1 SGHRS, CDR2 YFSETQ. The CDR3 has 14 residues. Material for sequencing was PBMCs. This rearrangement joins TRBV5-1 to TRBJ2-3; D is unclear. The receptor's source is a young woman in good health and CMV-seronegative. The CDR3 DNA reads TGCGCCAGCAGCTTGCAGGAATCCACAGATACGCAGTATTTT. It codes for CASSLQESTDTQYF.